This is a list of T cell receptor beta chains from one sample in a study of CD8+CD57+ T cells in acquired aplastic anemia. A single record per CDR3 protein comes from TCRdb applying MiXCR to the reads. The data show about 470,000 distinct CDR3 sequences, more than 25% seen once. The source material was sorted CD4+, CD8+, or CD8+CD57+ T cells (not recorded which) from PBMCs. These receptors were taken from a human donor with aplastic anemia. Both conserved end residues are part of each CDR3. D genes are given only for firm matches. The listing skips clone size in some rows; elsewhere it reads once, few, many or a size class.

CDR3: CSARDGTGGRISPLHF
DNA: TGCAGTGCTAGAGATGGGACAGGGGGCCGGATTTCACCCCTCCACTTT
size: NA
J: TRBJ1-6
V: TRBV20-1
D: TRBD1

CDR3: CASSLALGQTFSGANVLTF
DNA: TGCGCCAGCAGCTTGGCCTTGGGACAGACCTTCTCTGGGGCCAACGTCCTGACTTTC
size: NA
J: TRBJ2-6
V: TRBV5-1
D: TRBD1

CDR3: CASSSGTSGRNEQFF
DNA: TGCGCCAGCAGTTCCGGGACTAGCGGGAGAAATGAGCAGTTCTTC
size: few
J: TRBJ2-1
V: TRBV5-1
D: TRBD2

CDR3: CATSSSDRGRTNYGYTF
DNA: TGTGCCACCAGCAGTTCGGACAGGGGGCGGACTAACTATGGCTACACCTTC
size: NA
J: TRBJ1-2
V: TRBV15
D: TRBD1

CDR3: CSAAGVGPPSLEAFF
DNA: TGCAGTGCGGCAGGGGTGGGGCCACCAAGCCTTGAAGCTTTCTTT
size: few
J: TRBJ1-1
V: TRBV20-1
D: NA

CDR3: CATSRRTGAYGYTF
DNA: TGTGCCACCAGCAGGAGGACAGGGGCCTATGGCTACACCTTC
size: NA
J: TRBJ1-2
V: TRBV15
D: TRBD1

CDR3: CASSEGTGGYTEAFF
DNA: TGTGCCAGCAGCGAGGGGACAGGGGGCTACACTGAAGCTTTCTTT
size: once
J: TRBJ1-1
V: TRBV9
D: TRBD1

CDR3: CASSGPGLTAQFF
DNA: TGTGCCAGCAGTGGACCGGGACTAACAGCGCAGTTCTTC
size: few
J: TRBJ2-1
V: TRBV2
D: TRBD2

CDR3: CASSDQTAVYNEQFF
DNA: TGCGCCAGCAGTGACCAGACTGCCGTTTACAATGAGCAGTTCTTC
size: NA
J: TRBJ2-1
V: TRBV10-1
D: NA

CDR3: CASSQVRSNTGELFF
DNA: TGCGCCAGCAGCCAAGTGCGGTCGAACACCGGGGAGCTGTTTTTT
size: few
J: TRBJ2-2
V: TRBV4-1
D: NA

CDR3: CASQTSGTTTDTQYF
DNA: TGCGCCAGCCAGACTAGCGGAACTACCACAGATACGCAGTATTTT
size: NA
J: TRBJ2-3
V: TRBV5-1
D: TRBD2

CDR3: CASSIVRFQGINEQYF
DNA: TGTGCCAGTAGTATAGTCCGTTTTCAGGGGATCAATGAGCAGTACTTC
size: few
J: TRBJ2-5
V: TRBV19
D: NA

CDR3: CASSARNQPQHF
DNA: TGTGCCAGCAGCGCCCGCAATCAGCCCCAGCATTTT
size: many
J: TRBJ1-5
V: TRBV7-2
D: NA

CDR3: CATSDHGTSGQETQYF
DNA: TGTGCCACCAGTGATCATGGGACTAGCGGACAAGAGACCCAGTACTTC
size: NA
J: TRBJ2-5
V: TRBV24-1
D: TRBD2

CDR3: CASKKEGTDTQYF
DNA: TGTGCCAGTAAAAAGGAGGGCACAGATACGCAGTATTTT
size: NA
J: TRBJ2-3
V: TRBV5-6
D: NA

CDR3: CASSVVGINNEQFF
DNA: TGTGCCAGCAGCGTAGTAGGGATCAACAATGAGCAGTTCTTC
size: NA
J: TRBJ2-1
V: TRBV9
D: NA

CDR3: CASSSGRGLYEQYF
DNA: TGTGCCAGCAGTTCCGGCCGGGGGTTGTACGAGCAGTACTTC
size: many
J: TRBJ2-7
V: TRBV12-3/TRBV12-4
D: NA

CDR3: CASSVESGQPQHF
DNA: TGTGCCAGCAGCGTAGAATCTGGTCAGCCCCAGCATTTT
size: many
J: TRBJ1-5
V: TRBV9
D: NA

CDR3: CSAAGGYGYTF
DNA: TGCAGCGCGGCAGGGGGCTATGGCTACACCTTC
size: many
J: TRBJ1-2
V: TRBV20-1
D: TRBD1

CDR3: CSLIGPSSYNEQFF
DNA: TGCAGTTTGATCGGACCAAGCTCCTACAATGAGCAGTTCTTC
size: NA
J: TRBJ2-1
V: TRBV20-1
D: NA

CDR3: CAWSVLGRIRSPLHF
DNA: TGTGCCTGGAGTGTACTAGGCAGGATCAGGTCACCCCTCCACTTT
size: few
J: TRBJ1-6
V: TRBV30
D: NA

CDR3: CASAGTGNIQYF
DNA: TGTGCCAGCGCCGGGACAGGGAACATTCAGTACTTC
size: many
J: TRBJ2-4
V: TRBV2
D: TRBD1

CDR3: CASSLQSGNNSPLHF
DNA: TGTGCCAGCAGCTTACAGTCAGGGAATAATTCACCCCTCCACTTT
size: many
J: TRBJ1-6
V: TRBV7-9
D: NA